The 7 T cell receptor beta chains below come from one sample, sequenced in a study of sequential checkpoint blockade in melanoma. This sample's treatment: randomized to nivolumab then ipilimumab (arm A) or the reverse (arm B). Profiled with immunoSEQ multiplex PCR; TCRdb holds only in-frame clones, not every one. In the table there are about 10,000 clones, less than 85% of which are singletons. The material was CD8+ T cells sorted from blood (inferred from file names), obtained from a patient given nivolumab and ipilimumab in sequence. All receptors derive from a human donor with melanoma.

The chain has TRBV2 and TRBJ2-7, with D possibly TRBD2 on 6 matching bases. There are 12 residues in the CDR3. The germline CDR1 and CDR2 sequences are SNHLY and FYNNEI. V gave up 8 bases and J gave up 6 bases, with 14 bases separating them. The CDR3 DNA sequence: TGTGCCAGCCGGGAGTATGTGGGCGAGCAGTACTTC. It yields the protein CASREYVGEQYF.

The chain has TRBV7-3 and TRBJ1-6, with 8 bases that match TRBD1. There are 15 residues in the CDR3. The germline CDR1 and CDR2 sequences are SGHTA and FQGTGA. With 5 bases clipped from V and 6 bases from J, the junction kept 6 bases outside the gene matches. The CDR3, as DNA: TGTGCCAGCAGCGTCAGGGGGCTTGGTAATTCACCCCTCCACTTT. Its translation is CASSVRGLGNSPLHF.

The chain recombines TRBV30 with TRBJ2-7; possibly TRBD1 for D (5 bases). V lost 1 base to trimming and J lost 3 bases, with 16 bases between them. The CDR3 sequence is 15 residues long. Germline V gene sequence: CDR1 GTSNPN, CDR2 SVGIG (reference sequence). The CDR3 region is CAWSAPSLGHYEQYF. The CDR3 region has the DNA TGTGCCTGGAGTGCCCCCAGCTTGGGGCACTACGAGCAGTACTTC.

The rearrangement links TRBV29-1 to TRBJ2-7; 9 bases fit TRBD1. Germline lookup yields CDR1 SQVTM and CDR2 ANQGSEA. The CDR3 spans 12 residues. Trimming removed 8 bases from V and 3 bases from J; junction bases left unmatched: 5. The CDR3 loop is CSSRQGDYEQYF. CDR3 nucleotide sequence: TGCAGCTCCCGACAGGGGGACTACGAGCAGTACTTC.

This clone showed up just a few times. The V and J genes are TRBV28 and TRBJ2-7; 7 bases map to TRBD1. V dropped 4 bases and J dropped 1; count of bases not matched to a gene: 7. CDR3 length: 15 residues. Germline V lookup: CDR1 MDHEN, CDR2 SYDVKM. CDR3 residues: CASSSLTGTSYEQYF. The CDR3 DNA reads TGTGCCAGCAGTTCTCTGACAGGGACGTCCTACGAGCAGTACTTC.

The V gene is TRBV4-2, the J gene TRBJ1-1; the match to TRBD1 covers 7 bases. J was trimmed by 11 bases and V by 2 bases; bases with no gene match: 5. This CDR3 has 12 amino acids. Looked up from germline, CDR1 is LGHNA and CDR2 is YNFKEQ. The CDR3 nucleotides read TGTGCCAGCAGCCAAACGACAGGGCCCGCTTTCTTT. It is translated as CASSQTTGPAFF.

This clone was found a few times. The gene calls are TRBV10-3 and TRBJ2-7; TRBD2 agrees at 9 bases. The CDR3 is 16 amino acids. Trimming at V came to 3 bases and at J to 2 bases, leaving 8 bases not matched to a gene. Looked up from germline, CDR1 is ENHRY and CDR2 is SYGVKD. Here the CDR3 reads CAISDPRAGGPYEQYF. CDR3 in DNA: TGTGCCATCAGTGACCCCCGGGCGGGGGGGCCCTACGAGCAGTACTTC.